The 13 T cell receptor beta chains below all came from one sample that was sequenced in a study of control samples from healthy donors and cancer patients (dated by TCRdb to 2019 to 2021). To prepare the library, the immunoSEQ multiplex PCR assay was applied. TCRdb limited this immuneACCESS table to in-frame rearrangements with V and J called. A share of clones is missing; checked studies link under half to unresolved V genes, and the rest is unexplained. Recorded for this sample are approximately 220,000 clones; just under 95% of them occurred a single time. About 1.6% of the sample lies in the top ten. The specimen sequenced was blood. These receptors all come from a man in his forties or fifties in good health.

The chain carries TRBV3-1 (or the pseudogene TRBV3-2) and TRBJ2-1, with 12 bases matching TRBD2. V trimming: 4 bases; J trimming: 12 bases; junction bases outside the gene matches: 10. The CDR3 loop spans 15 amino acids. Per germline, CDR1 LGHDT and CDR2 YNNKEL (reference sequence). CDR3 nucleotides: TGTGCCAGCAGCCTCGGACTAGCGGGGATCCCCCGGCAGTTCTTC. Translation gives CASSLGLAGIPRQFF.

V is TRBV6-4 and J is TRBJ1-1, with unresolved D. The germline V and J ends were trimmed by 6 bases and 5 bases, with 13 bases remaining between them. Germline CDR1 and CDR2: MRHNA and SNTAGT. The CDR3 extends over 13 amino acids. CDR3 bases: TGTGCCAGCAGCGTCGAAATTAATACTGAAGCTTTCTTT. Amino acid sequence: CASSVEINTEAFF.

This clone appeared once. This chain connects TRBV5-1 to TRBJ2-1, with D unresolved. The V end was cut by 7 bases, the J end by 9 bases, with 8 bases between. The CDR3 contains 10 residues. The V gene's germline CDR1 is SGHRS and CDR2 YFSETQ. CDR3: CASGNGEQFF. The CDR3 bases are TGCGCCAGCGGGAATGGTGAGCAGTTCTTC.

The J gene is TRBJ1-1, the V gene TRBV6-5; D might be TRBD1 (6 bases). Germline V gene sequence: CDR1 MNHEY, CDR2 SVGAGI. V was pared by 9 bases and J by 6 bases, with 20 bases between. This CDR3 has 14 residues. The CDR3 DNA is TGTGCCAGTATCATGGGGGGCTCGGGGGCTGAAGCTTTCTTT. It specifies CASIMGGSGAEAFF.

The genes are TRBV6-5 and TRBJ2-2, with 8 bases lining up with TRBD1. The CDR3 consists of 13 residues. After removal of 8 bases from V and 6 bases from J, the junction contained 5 bases not matched to a gene. CDR1 and CDR2 from the germline V gene are MNHEY and SVGAGI. The CDR3 loop is CASYLTGAGELFF. The CDR3 bases are TGTGCCAGCTACTTGACAGGGGCCGGGGAGCTGTTTTTT.

This chain links TRBV4-2 with TRBJ1-2, with D unresolved. The CDR3 is 17 residues long. V lost 0 bases and J lost 0, with 14 bases in between. Germline-derived CDR1 and CDR2 are LGHNA and YNFKEQ. CDR3 sequence (DNA): TGTGCCAGCAGCCAAGATGAAATCGGAGATACTAACTATGGCTACACCTTC. Encoded protein: CASSQDEIGDTNYGYTF.

This chain links TRBV6-2 or TRBV6-3 with TRBJ2-1, with 9 bases identical to TRBD2. With 0 bases clipped from V and 9 bases from J, the junction kept 9 bases outside the gene matches. CDR1 MNHEY and CDR2 SVGEGT come from the germline V gene. The CDR3 runs 16 residues. The CDR3 spells CASSYSTAGGRGEQFF. The CDR3 DNA reads TGTGCCAGCAGTTACTCGACGGCGGGGGGGCGAGGTGAGCAGTTCTTC.

The chain links TRBV12-3 or TRBV12-4 to TRBJ2-3; D is unresolved. There are 13 residues in the CDR3. V was cut by 5 bases and J by 0 bases, with 6 bases left in between. Here the CDR3 reads CASSSYSTDTQYF. CDR3 coding DNA: TGTGCCAGCAGTAGTTATAGCACAGATACGCAGTATTTT.

The genes are TRBV19 and TRBJ1-1, with D hard to call. V gave up 6 bases and J gave up 0 bases, with 17 bases separating them. Germline V gene sequence: CDR1 LNHDA, CDR2 SQIVND (reference sequence). CDR3 length: 16 amino acids. The CDR3 sequence: CASRPDPNRMNTEAFF. CDR3 sequence (DNA): TGTGCCAGTAGGCCGGACCCTAATCGGATGAACACTGAAGCTTTCTTT.

J is TRBJ2-2 and V is TRBV24-1, with D hard to call. CDR1 is KGHDR and CDR2 is SFDVKD in the germline V gene. Trimming took 2 bases from V and 5 from J, leaving 2 bases between them. This CDR3 is 12 amino acids long. Written as DNA, the CDR3 is TGTGCCACCAGTGATTGGACCGGGGAGCTGTTTTTT. Its translation is CATSDWTGELFF.

The V and J genes are TRBV18 and TRBJ2-3, with D hard to call. Between the trimmed V and J ends, which lost 6 bases and 2 bases, there was a span of 12 bases. The CDR3 consists of 14 residues. From germline, CDR1 is KGHSH and CDR2 LQKENI. CDR3 protein: CASSSTGNTDTQYF. The DNA of the CDR3 is TGTGCCAGCTCCTCGACTGGGAACACAGATACGCAGTATTTT.

This chain links TRBV11-2 with TRBJ1-1, with D maybe TRBD1 (5 bases). Trimming left V 1 base short and J 5 bases short, with 8 bases between. Germline assignment: CDR1 SGHAT and CDR2 FQNNGV. The CDR3 is 13 residues long. The CDR3 coding sequence is TGTGCCAGCAGCTTAGTTGAGGGGACTGAAGCTTTCTTT. This gives the protein CASSLVEGTEAFF.

This rearrangement joins TRBV5-1 to TRBJ2-7; 9 bases match TRBD1. V lost 4 bases and J lost 6; bases outside the gene matches: 2. The CDR3 totals 12 residues. CDR1 is SGHRS and CDR2 is YFSETQ in the germline V gene. The CDR3 region is CASSMDRGEQYF. The DNA for the CDR3 is TGCGCCAGCAGCATGGACAGGGGCGAGCAGTACTTC.